The entry below gives a single T cell receptor beta chain sequence along with its context. The antigen is not known. Treatment indicated: roughly ten-day PBMC culture with coronavirus spike peptide pools or control peptides (ViraFEST assay). Before Alpha, Beta and Delta appeared in the US, convalescents tested positive (March–late 2020). CDR3 size: 16 residues. CDR1 is SGHRS, CDR2 YFSETQ, per germline. V lost 0 bases to trimming and J lost 2 bases; unmatched junction nucleotides: 5. Researchers used the Oncomine TCR Beta short-read assay to sequence DNA from cultured CD4+ T cells. Using its own MiXCR run on the PCR reads, TCRdb lists one record per CDR3 protein. The sample yields approximately 19,000 distinct CDR3 sequences, about 39% seen once. The data were obtained in a study of vaccination and CD4 T cells after COVID-19. As for the study in general: Taking of post-vaccine samples occurred a median approximately 70 days after dose two (range 14 to 241).

This TCR derives from a human donor who had recovered from COVID-19. The sample here was CD4+ T cells from blood, cultured in vitro, taken after SARS-CoV-2 vaccination. The chain couples TRBV5-1 to TRBJ1-1, with TRBD1 matching over 9 bases. The DNA for the CDR3 is TGCGCCAGCAGCTTGGACAGGGGGCCGATAAACACTGAAGCTTTCTTT. Protein product: CASSLDRGPINTEAFF.